This T cell receptor beta chain is drawn from a study of T cell therapy after organ transplantation. The CDR3 is 17 residues long. Germline loops: CDR1 WSHSY, CDR2 SAAADI. V lost 6 bases and J lost 9; bases outside the gene matches: 21. Some clones are missing from TCRdb's copy, which holds only in-frame ones; the method was immunoSEQ multiplex PCR. Among tens of thousands of clones listed, about 95% were seen once. Remarks on this clone: The antigen is undetermined.

The chain is built from TRBV10-2 and TRBJ2-7, with TRBD1 identical over 9 bases. The sequence derives from a human patient who had received a solid organ transplant and had CMV disease. This specimen was CD8+ T cells from blood, taken before autologous CMV-specific T cell therapy. For the CDR3, the DNA is TGCGCCAGCAGCGCAGGGTTTTTGGGGACAGGGTCTTTAGGGCAGTACTTC. Translated: CASSAGFLGTGSLGQYF.